Listed below are T cell receptor beta chains from one sample, sequenced in a study of T cells expressing NK-cell markers. TCRdb re-called the 5' RACE reads; every CDR3 protein appears as one record, without DNA. Its listing shows 550,000 or so distinct CDR3 sequences. The sequenced sample was blood T cells: a sorted CD56 or NKG2C T cell subset, CD4+ or CD8+ T cells, or bulk PBMC T cells (not recorded which). The receptors here all came from a young man in good health. The CDR3 runs from the conserved cysteine through the conserved F or W.

TRBV27,TRBJ2-1,CASSPSGPTSGRQFF
TRBV5-1,TRBJ2-2,CASSLEQGAGGELFF
TRBV18,TRBJ1-5,CASCPGGSNQPQHF
TRBV5-6,TRBJ2-3,CASSSPLGSGQITQYF
TRBV20-1,TRBJ2-7,CSARDPLASYEQYF
TRBV20-1,TRBJ2-4,CSASDLGRVKNIQYF
TRBV27,TRBJ2-3,CASRKTGGTDTQYF
TRBV11-2,TRBJ1-3,CASSLIGGSGNTIYF
TRBV4-2,TRBJ2-1,CASREGSGSYNEQFF
TRBV12-3/TRBV12-4,TRBJ2-7,CASNRDTYEQYF
TRBV10-3,TRBJ2-5,CAISGPTGSQETQYF
TRBV27,TRBJ2-1,CASSSPRASGRHYEQFF
TRBV10-3,TRBJ2-7,CATRDNYEQYF
TRBV28,TRBJ1-5,CASSFGDRANQQHF
TRBV11-2,TRBJ2-1,CASSPGATEQFF
TRBV5-1,TRBJ2-1,CASSFGLALDEQFF
TRBV28,TRBJ2-2,CASSPRQRKTGELFF
TRBV29-1,TRBJ1-2,CSVGGQLNGYTF
TRBV6-2/TRBV6-3,TRBJ2-1,CASSYRDSLNEQFF
TRBV11-1,TRBJ2-7,CASSFRGGGVRSSYEQYF
TRBV5-1,TRBJ2-7,CASSLEGQTYEQYF
TRBV7-2,TRBJ2-3,CASSLSPGVVTDTQYF
TRBV5-1,TRBJ1-6,CASSSQMVGNNSPLHF
TRBV6-5,TRBJ1-2,CASSYRPGRTGYTF
TRBV5-1,TRBJ2-1,CASSRGILVNEQFF
TRBV12-3/TRBV12-4,TRBJ2-5,CASTITGAQKTQYF
TRBV6-1,TRBJ2-7,CASTPGLAALEQYF
TRBV20-1,TRBJ1-1,CSASISGGGVTEAFF
TRBV19,TRBJ2-1,CASSILTQPGEQFF
TRBV4-2,TRBJ2-3,CASSQDASGGITDTQYF
TRBV12-3/TRBV12-4,TRBJ1-1,CASTADRGSIEAFF
TRBV20-1,TRBJ2-1,CSATANRGGYNEQFF
TRBV18,TRBJ2-5,CASSETMGTQYF
TRBV29-1,TRBJ2-7,CSVELAVSYEQYF